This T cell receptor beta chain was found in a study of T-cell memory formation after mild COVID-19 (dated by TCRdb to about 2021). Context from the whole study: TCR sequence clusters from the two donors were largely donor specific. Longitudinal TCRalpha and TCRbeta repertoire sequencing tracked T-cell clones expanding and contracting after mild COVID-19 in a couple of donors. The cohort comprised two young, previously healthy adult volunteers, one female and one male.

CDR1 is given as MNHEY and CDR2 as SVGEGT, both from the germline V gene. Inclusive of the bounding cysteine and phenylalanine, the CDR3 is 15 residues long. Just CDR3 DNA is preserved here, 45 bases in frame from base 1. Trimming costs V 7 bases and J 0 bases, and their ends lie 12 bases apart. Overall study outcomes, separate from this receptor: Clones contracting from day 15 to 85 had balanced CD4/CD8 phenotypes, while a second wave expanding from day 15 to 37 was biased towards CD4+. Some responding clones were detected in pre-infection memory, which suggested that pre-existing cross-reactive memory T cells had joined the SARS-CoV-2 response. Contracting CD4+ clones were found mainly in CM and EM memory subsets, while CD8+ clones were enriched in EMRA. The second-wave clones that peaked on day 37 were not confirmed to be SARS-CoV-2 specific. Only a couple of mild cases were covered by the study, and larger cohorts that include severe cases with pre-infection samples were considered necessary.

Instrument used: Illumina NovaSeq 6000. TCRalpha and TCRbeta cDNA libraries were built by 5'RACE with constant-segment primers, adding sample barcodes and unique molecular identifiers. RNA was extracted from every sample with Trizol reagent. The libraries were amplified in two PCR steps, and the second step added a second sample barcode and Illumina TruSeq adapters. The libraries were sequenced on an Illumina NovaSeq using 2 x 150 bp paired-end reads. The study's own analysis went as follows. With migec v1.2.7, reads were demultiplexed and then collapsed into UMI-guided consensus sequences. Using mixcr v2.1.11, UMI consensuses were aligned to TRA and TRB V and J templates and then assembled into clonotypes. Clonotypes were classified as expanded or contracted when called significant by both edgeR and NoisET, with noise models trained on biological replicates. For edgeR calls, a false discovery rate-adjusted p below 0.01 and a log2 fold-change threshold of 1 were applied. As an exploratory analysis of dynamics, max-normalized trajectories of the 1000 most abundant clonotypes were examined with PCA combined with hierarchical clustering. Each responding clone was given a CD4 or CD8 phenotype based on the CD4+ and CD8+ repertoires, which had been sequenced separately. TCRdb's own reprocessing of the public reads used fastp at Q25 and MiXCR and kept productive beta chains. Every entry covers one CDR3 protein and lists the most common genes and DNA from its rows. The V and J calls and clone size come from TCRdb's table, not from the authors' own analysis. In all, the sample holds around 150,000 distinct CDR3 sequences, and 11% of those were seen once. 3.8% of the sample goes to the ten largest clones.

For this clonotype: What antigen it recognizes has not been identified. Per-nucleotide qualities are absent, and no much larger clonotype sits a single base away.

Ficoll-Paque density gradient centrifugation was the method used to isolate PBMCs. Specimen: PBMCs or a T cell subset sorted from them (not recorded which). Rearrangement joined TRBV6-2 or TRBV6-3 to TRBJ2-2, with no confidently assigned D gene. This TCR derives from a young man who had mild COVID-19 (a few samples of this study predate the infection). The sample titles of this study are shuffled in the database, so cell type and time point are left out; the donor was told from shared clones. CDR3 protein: CASKSGHSNTGELFF. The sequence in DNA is TGTGCCAGCAAATCGGGTCATTCGAACACCGGGGAGCTGTTTTTT.